These 2 T cell receptor beta chains were all obtained from the same sample, sequenced in a study of shared clonotypes between healthy human individuals. Some clones are missing from TCRdb's copy, which holds only in-frame ones; the method was immunoSEQ multiplex PCR. The sample lists 800,000 to 1,200,000 clones, approximately 80% seen once, with more than 0.5% in the top ten. Sequenced input: memory CD4+ T cells from PBMCs. As for subset: CD45RA-negative fraction. The source of these receptors is a young man in good health. Some clones in this sample may be carry-over from other donors' samples.

This clone is a singleton in its sample. The genes are TRBV4-3 and TRBJ2-5, with TRBD1 matching over 7 bases. Germline V CDR1 and CDR2: LGHNA, YSLEER. The CDR3 consists of 15 residues. The V gene end was trimmed by 3 bases and the J gene end by 3 bases; junction bases not matched to a gene: 7. CDR3 DNA: TGCGCCAGCAGCCAGGACGGGACAGCCGAAGAGACCCAGTACTTC. Translated, it gives CASSQDGTAEETQYF.

V is TRBV7-2 and J is TRBJ2-4; 9 bases align to TRBD2. The CDR3 has 18 amino acids. CDR1 SGHTA and CDR2 FQGNSA come from the germline V gene. Losses at the gene ends were 1 base for V and 7 bases for J; bases not matched to a gene: 14. CDR3 loop: CASSLEGGGAGGENIQYF. CDR3 sequence (DNA): TGTGCCAGCAGCTTAGAGGGGGGCGGAGCGGGAGGAGAGAACATTCAGTACTTC.